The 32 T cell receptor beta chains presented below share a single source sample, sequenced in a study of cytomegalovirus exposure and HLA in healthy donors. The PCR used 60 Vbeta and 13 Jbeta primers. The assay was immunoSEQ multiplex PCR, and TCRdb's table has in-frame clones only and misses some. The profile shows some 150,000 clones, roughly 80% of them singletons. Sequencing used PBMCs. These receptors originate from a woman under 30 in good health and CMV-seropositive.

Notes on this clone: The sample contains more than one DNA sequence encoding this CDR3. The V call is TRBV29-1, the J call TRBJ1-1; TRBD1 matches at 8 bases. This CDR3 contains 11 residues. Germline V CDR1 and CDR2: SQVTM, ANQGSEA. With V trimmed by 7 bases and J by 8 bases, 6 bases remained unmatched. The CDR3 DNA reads TGCAGCGGTAGCCGGACAGGGGAAGCTTTCTTT. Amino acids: CSGSRTGEAFF.

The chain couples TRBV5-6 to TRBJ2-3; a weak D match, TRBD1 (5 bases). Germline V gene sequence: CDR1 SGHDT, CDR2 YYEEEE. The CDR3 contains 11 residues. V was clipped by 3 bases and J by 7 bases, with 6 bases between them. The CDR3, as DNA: TGTGCCAGCAGCTCAGGGTATACGCAGTATTTT. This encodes CASSSGYTQYF.

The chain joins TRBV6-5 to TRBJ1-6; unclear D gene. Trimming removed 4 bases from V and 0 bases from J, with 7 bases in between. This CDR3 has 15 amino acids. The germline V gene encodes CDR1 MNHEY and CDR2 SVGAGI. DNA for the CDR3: TGTGCCAGCAGTTTGATTAGCTCCTATAATTCACCCCTCCACTTT. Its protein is CASSLISSYNSPLHF.

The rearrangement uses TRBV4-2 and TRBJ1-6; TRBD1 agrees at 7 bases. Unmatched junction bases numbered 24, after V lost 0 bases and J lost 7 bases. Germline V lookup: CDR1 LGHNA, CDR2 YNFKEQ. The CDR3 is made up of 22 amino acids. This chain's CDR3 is CASSQDPILSTGGGDLNSPLHF. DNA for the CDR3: TGTGCCAGCAGCCAAGATCCGATTCTCTCTACCGGAGGGGGCGATTTAAATTCACCCCTCCACTTT.

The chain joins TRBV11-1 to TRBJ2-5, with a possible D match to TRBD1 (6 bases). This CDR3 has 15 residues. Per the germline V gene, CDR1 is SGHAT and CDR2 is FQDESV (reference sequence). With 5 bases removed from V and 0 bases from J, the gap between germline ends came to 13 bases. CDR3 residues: CASSPKTGNQETQYF. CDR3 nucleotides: TGTGCCAGCAGCCCAAAGACAGGAAACCAAGAGACCCAGTACTTC.

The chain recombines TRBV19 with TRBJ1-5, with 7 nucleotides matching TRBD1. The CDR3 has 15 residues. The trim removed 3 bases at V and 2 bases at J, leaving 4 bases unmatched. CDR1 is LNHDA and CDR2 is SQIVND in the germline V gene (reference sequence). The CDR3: CASSIGTGGNQPQHF. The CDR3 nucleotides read TGTGCCAGTAGTATTGGAACAGGGGGCAATCAGCCCCAGCATTTT.

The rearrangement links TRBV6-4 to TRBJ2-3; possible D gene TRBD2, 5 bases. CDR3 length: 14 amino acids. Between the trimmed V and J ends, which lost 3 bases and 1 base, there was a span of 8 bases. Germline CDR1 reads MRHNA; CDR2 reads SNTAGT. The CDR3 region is CASSEEGGTDTQYF. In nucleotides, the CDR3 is TGTGCCAGCAGTGAAGAGGGAGGCACAGATACGCAGTATTTT.

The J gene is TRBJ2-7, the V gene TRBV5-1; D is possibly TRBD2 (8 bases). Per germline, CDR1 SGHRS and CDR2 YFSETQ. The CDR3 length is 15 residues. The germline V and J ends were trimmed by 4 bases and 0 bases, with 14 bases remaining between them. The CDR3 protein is CASSTGGTVSYEQYF. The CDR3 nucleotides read TGCGCCAGCAGCACGGGGGGGACAGTCTCCTACGAGCAGTACTTC. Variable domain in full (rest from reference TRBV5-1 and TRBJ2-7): KAGVTQTPRYLIKTRGQQVTLSCSPISGHRSVSWYQQTPGQGLQFLFEYFSETQRNKGNFPGRFSGRQFSNSRSEMNVSTLELGDSALYLCASSTGGTVSYEQYFGPGTRLTVT.

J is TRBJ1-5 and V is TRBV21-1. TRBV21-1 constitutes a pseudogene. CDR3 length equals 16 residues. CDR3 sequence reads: CASSKVPLISNQPQHF. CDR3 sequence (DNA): TGTGCCAGCAGCAAAGTGCCCCTAATCAGCAATCAGCCCCAGCATTTT.

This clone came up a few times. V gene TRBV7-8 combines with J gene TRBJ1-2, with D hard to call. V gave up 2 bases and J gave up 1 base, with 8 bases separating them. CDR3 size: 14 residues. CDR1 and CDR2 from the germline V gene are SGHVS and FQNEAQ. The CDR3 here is CASSLNRGNYGYTF. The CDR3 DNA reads TGTGCCAGCAGCTTAAATCGGGGTAACTATGGCTACACCTTC.

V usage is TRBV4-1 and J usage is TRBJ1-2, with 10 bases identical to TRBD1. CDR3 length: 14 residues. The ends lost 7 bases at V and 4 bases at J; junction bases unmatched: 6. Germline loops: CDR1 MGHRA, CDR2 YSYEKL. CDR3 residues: CASKSGTGAYGYTF. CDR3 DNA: TGCGCCAGCAAAAGCGGGACAGGGGCCTATGGCTACACCTTC.

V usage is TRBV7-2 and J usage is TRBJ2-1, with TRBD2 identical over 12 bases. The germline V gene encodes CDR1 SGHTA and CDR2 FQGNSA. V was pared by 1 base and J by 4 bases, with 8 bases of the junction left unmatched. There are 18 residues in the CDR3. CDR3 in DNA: TGTGCCAGCAGCTTAGTCGTGGTACTAGCGGGGGGATACAATGAGCAGTTCTTC. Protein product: CASSLVVVLAGGYNEQFF.

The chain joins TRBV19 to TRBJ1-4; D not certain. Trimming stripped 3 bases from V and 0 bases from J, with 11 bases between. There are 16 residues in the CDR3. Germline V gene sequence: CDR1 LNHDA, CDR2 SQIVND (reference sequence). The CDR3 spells CASSIGTTSTNEKLFF. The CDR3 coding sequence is TGTGCCAGTAGTATTGGCACTACCTCAACTAATGAAAAACTGTTTTTT.

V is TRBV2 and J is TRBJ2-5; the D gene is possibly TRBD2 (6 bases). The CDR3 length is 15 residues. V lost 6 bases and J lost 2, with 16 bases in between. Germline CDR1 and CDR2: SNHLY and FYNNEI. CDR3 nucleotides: TGTGCCAGCAGGGTATTCTGGGGGGTTCAAGAGACCCAGTACTTC. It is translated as CASRVFWGVQETQYF.

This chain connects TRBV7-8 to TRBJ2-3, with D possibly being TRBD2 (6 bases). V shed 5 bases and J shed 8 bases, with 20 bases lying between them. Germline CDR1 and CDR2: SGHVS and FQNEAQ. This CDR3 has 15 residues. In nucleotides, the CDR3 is TGTGCCAGCAGCCCTAAGGCGGGGCCTCGGGGTACGCAGTATTTT. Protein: CASSPKAGPRGTQYF.

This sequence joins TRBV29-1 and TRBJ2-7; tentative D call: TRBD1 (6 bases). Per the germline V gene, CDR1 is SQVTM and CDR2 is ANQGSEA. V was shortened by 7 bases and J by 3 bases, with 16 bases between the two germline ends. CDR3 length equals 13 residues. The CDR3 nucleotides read TGCAGCGCGAGGGGGATTTTGGGCTACGAGCAGTACTTC. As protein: CSARGILGYEQYF.

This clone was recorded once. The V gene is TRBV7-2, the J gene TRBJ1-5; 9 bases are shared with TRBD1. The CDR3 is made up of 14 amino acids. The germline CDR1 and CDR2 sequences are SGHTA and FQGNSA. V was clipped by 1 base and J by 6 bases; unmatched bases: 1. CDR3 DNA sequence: TGTGCCAGCAGCTTAGGGGGACAGGGTCAGCCCCAGCATTTT. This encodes CASSLGGQGQPQHF.

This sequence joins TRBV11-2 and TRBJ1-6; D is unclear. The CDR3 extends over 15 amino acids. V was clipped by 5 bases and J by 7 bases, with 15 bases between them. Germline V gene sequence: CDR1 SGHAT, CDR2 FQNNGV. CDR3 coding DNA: TGTGCCAGCAGCCCGGGAGGAAATAGGAATTCACCCCTCCACTTT. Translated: CASSPGGNRNSPLHF.

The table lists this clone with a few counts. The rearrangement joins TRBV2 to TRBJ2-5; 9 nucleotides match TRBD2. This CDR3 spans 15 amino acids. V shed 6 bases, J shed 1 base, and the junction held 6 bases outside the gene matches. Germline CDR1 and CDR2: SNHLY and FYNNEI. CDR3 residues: CASRKTSGLQETQYF. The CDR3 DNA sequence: TGTGCCAGCAGAAAGACTAGCGGTCTCCAAGAGACCCAGTACTTC.

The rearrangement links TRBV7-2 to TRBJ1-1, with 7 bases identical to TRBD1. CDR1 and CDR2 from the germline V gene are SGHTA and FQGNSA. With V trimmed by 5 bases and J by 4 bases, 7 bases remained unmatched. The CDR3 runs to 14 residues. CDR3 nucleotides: TGTGCCAGCAGCGCGACAGGGATACGCACTGAAGCTTTCTTT. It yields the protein CASSATGIRTEAFF.

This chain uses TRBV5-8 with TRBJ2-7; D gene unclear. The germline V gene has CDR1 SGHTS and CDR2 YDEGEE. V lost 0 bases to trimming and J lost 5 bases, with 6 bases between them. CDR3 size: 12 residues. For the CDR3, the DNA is TGTGCCAGCAGCTTGGTAACACACGAGCAGTACTTC. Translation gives CASSLVTHEQYF.

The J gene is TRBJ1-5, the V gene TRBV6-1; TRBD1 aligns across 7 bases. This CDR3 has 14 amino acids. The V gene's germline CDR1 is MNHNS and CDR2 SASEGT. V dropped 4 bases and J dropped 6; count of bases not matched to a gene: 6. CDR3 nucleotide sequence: TGTGCCAGCAGTGGGGGACAGTTCGGTCAGCCCCAGCATTTT. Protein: CASSGGQFGQPQHF.

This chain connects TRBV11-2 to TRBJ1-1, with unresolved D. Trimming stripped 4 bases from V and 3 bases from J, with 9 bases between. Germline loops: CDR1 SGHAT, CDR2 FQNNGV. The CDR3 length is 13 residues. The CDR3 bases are TGTGCCAGCAGCTCCCAAAAGCACACTGAAGCTTTCTTT. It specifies CASSSQKHTEAFF.

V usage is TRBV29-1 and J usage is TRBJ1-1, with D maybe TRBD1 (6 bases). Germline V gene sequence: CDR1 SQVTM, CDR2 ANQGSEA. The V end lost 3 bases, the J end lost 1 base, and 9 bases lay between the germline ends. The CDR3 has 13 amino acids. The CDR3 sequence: CSVEGHPNTEAFF. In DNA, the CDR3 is TGCAGCGTTGAGGGACACCCGAACACTGAAGCTTTCTTT.

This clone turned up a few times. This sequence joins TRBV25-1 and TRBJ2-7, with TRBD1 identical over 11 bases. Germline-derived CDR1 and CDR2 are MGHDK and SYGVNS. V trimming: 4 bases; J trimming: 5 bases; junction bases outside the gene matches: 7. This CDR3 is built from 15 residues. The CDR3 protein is CASSGAGQGANEQYF. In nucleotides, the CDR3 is TGTGCCAGCAGTGGGGCAGGACAGGGGGCAAACGAGCAGTACTTC.

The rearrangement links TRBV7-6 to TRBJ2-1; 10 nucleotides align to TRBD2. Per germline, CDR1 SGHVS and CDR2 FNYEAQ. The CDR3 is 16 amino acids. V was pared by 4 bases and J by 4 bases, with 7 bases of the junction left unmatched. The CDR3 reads CASSSERGGRYNEQFF. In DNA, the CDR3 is TGTGCCAGCAGCTCCGAGCGGGGGGGCCGGTACAATGAGCAGTTCTTC.

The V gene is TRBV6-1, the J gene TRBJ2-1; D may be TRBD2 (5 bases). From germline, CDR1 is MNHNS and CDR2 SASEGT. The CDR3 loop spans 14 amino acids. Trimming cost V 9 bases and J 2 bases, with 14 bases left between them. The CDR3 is CASAGQAAYNEQFF. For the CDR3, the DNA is TGTGCCAGTGCGGGCCAGGCGGCCTACAATGAGCAGTTCTTC.

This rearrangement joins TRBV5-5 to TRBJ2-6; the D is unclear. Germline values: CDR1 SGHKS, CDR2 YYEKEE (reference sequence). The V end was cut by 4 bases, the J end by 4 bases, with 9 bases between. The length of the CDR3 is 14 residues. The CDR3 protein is CASSPFIGANVLTF. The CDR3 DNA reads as TGTGCCAGCAGCCCGTTTATAGGGGCCAACGTCCTGACTTTC.

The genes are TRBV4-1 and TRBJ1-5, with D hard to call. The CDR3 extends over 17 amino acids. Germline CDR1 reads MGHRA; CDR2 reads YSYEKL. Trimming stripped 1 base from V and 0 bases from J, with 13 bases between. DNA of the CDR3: TGCGCCAGCAGCCAAGTAGTAGGAGGTGATAGCAATCAGCCCCAGCATTTT. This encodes CASSQVVGGDSNQPQHF.

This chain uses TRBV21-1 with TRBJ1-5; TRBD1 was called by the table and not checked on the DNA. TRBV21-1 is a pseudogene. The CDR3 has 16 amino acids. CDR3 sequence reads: CASSKIDHRVGQPQHF. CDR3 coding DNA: TGTGCCAGCAGCAAAATTGACCACAGGGTGGGTCAGCCCCAGCATTTT.

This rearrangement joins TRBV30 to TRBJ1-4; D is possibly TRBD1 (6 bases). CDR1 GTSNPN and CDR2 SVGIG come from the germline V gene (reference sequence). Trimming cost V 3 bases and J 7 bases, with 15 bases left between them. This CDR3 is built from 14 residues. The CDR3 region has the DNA TGTGCCTGGAGCCGCAACAGGGTTGCTGAAAAACTGTTTTTT. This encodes CAWSRNRVAEKLFF.

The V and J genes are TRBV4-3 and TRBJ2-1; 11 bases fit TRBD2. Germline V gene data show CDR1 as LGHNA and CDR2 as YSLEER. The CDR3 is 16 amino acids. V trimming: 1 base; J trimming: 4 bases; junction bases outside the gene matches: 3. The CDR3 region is CASSQAGLADYNEQFF. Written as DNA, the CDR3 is TGCGCCAGCAGCCAAGCGGGACTAGCGGATTACAATGAGCAGTTCTTC.